These T cell receptor beta chains were read from a single sample in a study of cytomegalovirus exposure and HLA in healthy donors. Repertoires were generated with immunoSEQ multiplex PCR, while TCRdb's copy carries only in-frame clones and drops some. In the table there are 80,000 to 100,000 clones, roughly 70% of which are singletons. Sequencing input: PBMCs. The receptors shown here come from a man aged 50-60 years in good health and CMV-seronegative. CDR3s include the opening cysteine and the closing phenylalanine or tryptophan. Fields, in order: J gene, V gene, D gene, clone size, CDR3 protein, CDR3 DNA. The D gene is left open where the match is weak. The size of a clone is reported for some rows only, either as once, few or many, or as a class for expanded clones.

J: TRBJ2-5
V: TRBV29-1
D: NA
size: few
CDR3: CSGIVLGETQYF
DNA: TGCAGCGGTATAGTTCTAGGCGAGACCCAGTACTTC

J: TRBJ1-2
V: TRBV7-2
D: NA
size: NA
CDR3: CASSPQAGRRYGYTF
DNA: TGTGCCAGCAGCCCCCAAGCAGGGCGACGCTATGGCTACACCTTC

J: TRBJ1-5
V: TRBV19
D: NA
size: NA
CDR3: CASTGFSNQPQHF
DNA: TGTGCCAGTACAGGATTTAGCAATCAGCCCCAGCATTTT

J: TRBJ2-2
V: TRBV7-2
D: NA
size: NA
CDR3: CASSSYSTGELFF
DNA: TGTGCCAGCAGCTCATACAGCACCGGGGAGCTGTTTTTT

J: TRBJ1-3
V: TRBV7-6
D: NA
size: NA
CDR3: CASTADRSSSGNTIYF
DNA: TGTGCCAGCACCGCCGACAGGTCGAGCTCTGGAAACACCATATATTTT

J: TRBJ2-3
V: TRBV5-1
D: TRBD2
size: NA
CDR3: CASSLVRGDTQYF
DNA: TGCGCCAGCAGCTTGGTGCGGGGGGATACGCAGTATTTT

J: TRBJ1-6
V: TRBV2
D: NA
size: NA
CDR3: CASRRPGVPLHF
DNA: TGTGCCAGCAGAAGGCCGGGGGTACCCCTCCACTTT

J: TRBJ2-7
V: TRBV7-2
D: NA
size: NA
CDR3: CASSSGGGQGREQYF
DNA: TGTGCCAGCAGCTCGGGGGGCGGCCAAGGTCGGGAGCAGTACTTC

J: TRBJ2-5
V: TRBV7-7
D: NA
size: NA
CDR3: CASSFGRGPETQYF
DNA: TGTGCTAGCAGCTTCGGCAGGGGCCCAGAGACCCAGTACTTC

J: TRBJ2-1
V: TRBV5-1
D: NA
size: NA
CDR3: CASSPTNFQRNEQFF
DNA: TGCGCCAGCAGCCCAACCAATTTCCAGCGCAATGAGCAGTTCTTC

J: TRBJ2-5
V: TRBV27
D: TRBD1
size: NA
CDR3: CASRQVQGAGETQYF
DNA: TGTGCCAGCAGACAAGTTCAGGGGGCTGGGGAGACCCAGTACTTC

J: TRBJ1-5
V: TRBV5-1
D: TRBD1
size: NA
CDR3: CASSEGTVGINQPQHF
DNA: TGCGCCAGCAGCGAGGGGACAGTTGGGATCAATCAGCCCCAGCATTTT

J: TRBJ2-3
V: TRBV7-9
D: TRBD2
size: NA
CDR3: CASSLVLAGGLDTQYF
DNA: TGTGCCAGCAGCTTAGTTCTAGCGGGAGGGTTGGATACGCAGTATTTT

J: TRBJ1-1
V: TRBV18
D: NA
size: few
CDR3: CASSPSTEAFF
DNA: TGTGCCAGCTCACCATCTACTGAAGCTTTCTTT

J: TRBJ1-1
V: TRBV5-4
D: NA
size: NA
CDR3: CASRLAGTEAFF
DNA: TGTGCCAGCAGACTGGCGGGGACTGAAGCTTTCTTT

J: TRBJ2-3
V: TRBV2
D: NA
size: NA
CDR3: CASTGTYTDTQYF
DNA: TGTGCCAGCACCGGGACATACACAGATACGCAGTATTTT

J: TRBJ1-5
V: TRBV28
D: NA
size: few
CDR3: CASSGGEGLQPQHF
DNA: TGTGCCAGCAGTGGGGGCGAGGGGCTTCAGCCCCAGCATTTT

J: TRBJ2-7
V: TRBV7-9
D: NA
size: NA
CDR3: CASSKQGTYEQYF
DNA: TGTGCCAGCAGCAAACAGGGCACCTACGAGCAGTACTTC

J: TRBJ2-3
V: TRBV2
D: NA
size: NA
CDR3: CASSGPSTDTQYF
DNA: TGTGCCAGCAGTGGGCCAAGCACAGATACGCAGTATTTT

J: TRBJ2-7
V: TRBV29-1
D: TRBD1
size: few
CDR3: CSAVDRGREQYF
DNA: TGCAGCGCAGTGGACAGGGGGCGGGAGCAGTACTTC

J: TRBJ1-6
V: TRBV19
D: TRBD1
size: NA
CDR3: CASGRGRGESWSSPLHF
DNA: TGTGCCAGTGGAAGGGGCAGGGGGGAATCTTGGTCTTCACCCCTCCACTTT

J: TRBJ2-1
V: TRBV7-9
D: NA
size: few
CDR3: CASSPQGSSYNEQFF
DNA: TGTGCCAGCAGTCCCCAAGGGAGCTCCTACAATGAGCAGTTCTTC

J: TRBJ2-4
V: TRBV19
D: NA
size: NA
CDR3: CASSITDIQYF
DNA: TGTGCCAGTAGTATAACGGACATTCAGTACTTC

J: TRBJ2-7
V: TRBV6-5
D: NA
size: NA
CDR3: CASRRQPRDTLEQYF
DNA: TGTGCCAGCAGGCGCCAACCTCGGGACACCCTGGAGCAGTACTTC

J: TRBJ1-2
V: TRBV29-1
D: TRBD1
size: NA
CDR3: CSVEEVGQGASSGYGYTF
DNA: TGCAGCGTTGAAGAAGTTGGACAGGGGGCCTCCTCGGGCTATGGCTACACCTTC

J: TRBJ2-3
V: TRBV9
D: TRBD2
size: few
CDR3: CASSVLAGGSSTDTQYF
DNA: TGTGCCAGCAGCGTTCTCGCGGGAGGTTCGAGCACAGATACGCAGTATTTT

J: TRBJ1-1
V: TRBV7-9
D: NA
size: NA
CDR3: CASSYRTLNTEAFF
DNA: TGTGCCAGCAGCTACAGGACCTTGAACACTGAAGCTTTCTTT

J: TRBJ2-5
V: TRBV12-2
D: NA
size: NA
CDR3: CASRLASGRALETQYF
DNA: TGTGCAAGTCGCTTAGCTAGCGGGAGGGCCTTGGAGACCCAGTACTTC

J: TRBJ2-7
V: TRBV2
D: TRBD1
size: NA
CDR3: CASSTGTGYYEQYF
DNA: TGTGCCAGCAGCACCGGGACAGGGTACTACGAGCAGTACTTC

J: TRBJ1-2
V: TRBV29-1
D: TRBD1
size: few
CDR3: CSVESTGGNYGYTF
DNA: TGCAGCGTTGAGTCGACAGGGGGCAACTATGGCTACACCTTC

J: TRBJ1-2
V: TRBV28
D: TRBD1
size: NA
CDR3: CASSPTGGEGYYGYTF
DNA: TGTGCCAGCAGTCCGACAGGGGGGGAAGGATACTATGGCTACACCTTC

J: TRBJ2-5
V: TRBV11-2
D: TRBD1
size: NA
CDR3: CASSLRAGGETQYF
DNA: TGTGCCAGCAGCTTGAGGGCAGGGGGAGAGACCCAGTACTTC

J: TRBJ2-2
V: TRBV5-1
D: NA
size: NA
CDR3: CASKNTGELFF
DNA: TGCGCCAGTAAGAACACCGGGGAGCTGTTTTTT

J: TRBJ2-7
V: TRBV7-9
D: NA
size: NA
CDR3: CASSLSPAWTSYEQYF
DNA: TGTGCCAGCAGCTTGTCCCCGGCGTGGACTTCCTACGAGCAGTACTTC

J: TRBJ2-3
V: TRBV18
D: NA
size: NA
CDR3: CASSPDRTDTQYF
DNA: TGTGCCAGCTCACCAGACAGAACAGATACGCAGTATTTT

J: TRBJ2-5
V: TRBV7-9
D: TRBD1
size: NA
CDR3: CSSSPDRGLGETQYF
DNA: TGTTCCAGCAGCCCCGACAGGGGGCTCGGAGAGACCCAGTACTTC

J: TRBJ2-7
V: TRBV5-6
D: NA
size: NA
CDR3: CASSLDSTDIKSSYEQYF
DNA: TGTGCCAGCAGCTTGGATAGTACAGACATAAAGAGCTCCTACGAGCAGTACTTC

J: TRBJ1-1
V: TRBV6-5
D: TRBD1
size: NA
CDR3: CASSRTGWNTEAFF
DNA: TGTGCCAGCAGCCGGACAGGGTGGAACACTGAAGCTTTCTTT

J: TRBJ2-7
V: TRBV7-2
D: TRBD2
size: NA
CDR3: CASSPTGTRTHEQYF
DNA: TGTGCCAGCAGCCCAACCGGGACTAGAACCCACGAGCAGTACTTC

J: TRBJ2-5
V: TRBV7-2
D: NA
size: NA
CDR3: CASSAGPTGETQYF
DNA: TGTGCCAGCAGCGCGGGCCCGACTGGGGAGACCCAGTACTTC

J: TRBJ1-5
V: TRBV6-1
D: TRBD1
size: NA
CDR3: CASSEATGGQPQHF
DNA: TGTGCCAGCAGTGAAGCGACAGGGGGGCAGCCCCAGCATTTT

J: TRBJ1-2
V: TRBV27
D: NA
size: NA
CDR3: CASSFGQQGGYTF
DNA: TGTGCCAGCAGTTTCGGACAGCAGGGTGGCTACACCTTC

J: TRBJ1-4
V: TRBV7-2
D: NA
size: NA
CDR3: CASSLVESEKLFF
DNA: TGTGCCAGCAGCTTAGTAGAGAGTGAAAAACTGTTTTTT